This is a list of T cell receptor beta chains from one sample in a study of T cells in localized non-small cell lung cancer. The protocol was immunoSEQ multiplex PCR, while the TCRdb copy is restricted to in-frame clones and leaves out a portion. The sample lists 13,000 or so clones, about nine tenths occurring once. This specimen was peripheral blood mononuclear cells, taken before any cancer treatment. The receptors stem from a man aged 40 to 69 with stage III lung adenocarcinoma. The CDR3 runs from the conserved cysteine through the conserved F or W. The order of the fields is V gene, D gene, CDR3 length, clone size, J gene, CDR3 DNA, CDR3 protein. D genes are given only for firm matches. The size of a clone is reported for some rows only, either as once, few or many, or as a class for expanded clones.

TRBV2	NA	12	NA	TRBJ2-3	TGTGCCAGCAGTGGGGGCCCAGATACGCAGTATTTT	CASSGGPDTQYF
TRBV6-7	NA	18	once	TRBJ2-6	TGTGCCAGCAGTAGGCAAAGGTATTTACAAAGTCGGGCCAACGTCCTGACTTTC	CASSRQRYLQSRANVLTF
TRBV14	NA	14	NA	TRBJ2-7	TGTGCCAGCAGCCAAGATTTGGTCCCCTACGAGCAGTACTTC	CASSQDLVPYEQYF
TRBV7-8	NA	14	NA	TRBJ2-7	TGTGCCAGCAGCCGACAGGAGACCTCCTACGAGCAGTACTTC	CASSRQETSYEQYF
TRBV19	TRBD2	13	NA	TRBJ2-7	TGTGCCAGTAGTCTAGCGGGAGTAAACGAGCAGTACTTC	CASSLAGVNEQYF
TRBV15	NA	13	NA	TRBJ1-1	TGTGCCACCAGCAGAGCGGAGAACACTGAAGCTTTCTTT	CATSRAENTEAFF
TRBV18	NA	14	NA	TRBJ2-7	TGTGCCAGCTCCCTGGGGGGAAGCTCCTACGAGCAGTACTTC	CASSLGGSSYEQYF
TRBV18	TRBD1	14	NA	TRBJ2-7	TGTGCCAGCTCACCCGACAGGGCGGAGAACGAGCAGTACTTC	CASSPDRAENEQYF
TRBV4-1	NA	13	once	TRBJ2-7	TGCGCCAGCAGCCAAGCTATCGGCGACAGGACACTCTTC	CASSQAIGDRTLF
TRBV11-2	NA	17	NA	TRBJ1-5	TGTGCCAGCAGCCCAAGTACAGGGAGCCGAGGCAATCAGCCCCAGCATTTT	CASSPSTGSRGNQPQHF
TRBV2	NA	13	NA	TRBJ1-2	TGTGCCAGCAGTGAAGTCCAGGGCTATGGCTACACCTTC	CASSEVQGYGYTF
TRBV4-2	TRBD2	16	NA	TRBJ2-3	TGTGCCAGCAGCCATCGACTAGCGGGAGAGGTAGATACGCAGTATTTT	CASSHRLAGEVDTQYF
TRBV7-2	NA	15	NA	TRBJ1-1	TGTGCCAGCAGCTTATGGGGGACCCAGGACACTGAAGCTTTCTTT	CASSLWGTQDTEAFF
TRBV21-1	NA	13	NA	TRBJ1-1	TGTGCCAACAGCCCCCTGGGGGGGACTGAAGCTTTCTTT	CANSPLGGTEAFF
TRBV2	TRBD2	14	once	TRBJ2-1	TGTGCCAGCAGTCCCGGGACTAGAAACAATGAGCAGTTCTTC	CASSPGTRNNEQFF
TRBV6-1	NA	13	NA	TRBJ2-1	TGTGCCAGCAGCGTGGACCCTTACAATGAGCAGTTCTTC	CASSVDPYNEQFF
TRBV19	TRBD1	16	NA	TRBJ2-2	TGTGCCAGTAGTATTTGGCAGGGGGCCAACACCGGGGAGCTGTTTTTT	CASSIWQGANTGELFF
TRBV2	TRBD1	13	NA	TRBJ2-1	TGTGCCAGCAGCGGGACAGGGCAAAATGAGCAGTTCTTC	CASSGTGQNEQFF
TRBV19	NA	13	NA	TRBJ2-1	TGTGCCAGTAGTACCCCCCCGGGGCTAGAGCAGTTCTTC	CASSTPPGLEQFF
TRBV5-6	NA	15	once	TRBJ1-5	TGTGCCAGCAGCCCCAGCTGGCAGGAGAATCAGCCCCAGCATTTT	CASSPSWQENQPQHF
TRBV19	NA	13	NA	TRBJ1-1	TGTGCCACCTCCTGGACAGCGAACACTGAAGCTTTCTTT	CATSWTANTEAFF
TRBV5-1	TRBD2	17	NA	TRBJ2-5	TGCGCCAGCAGCTTAGGCGGACTAGCGGGAGACCAAGAGACCCAGTACTTC	CASSLGGLAGDQETQYF
TRBV28	NA	14	once	TRBJ2-1	TGTGCCAGTGCCTCCTTAGGAGGAAGTAATGAGCAGTTCTTC	CASASLGGSNEQFF
TRBV4-1	NA	16	NA	TRBJ2-6	TGCGCCAGCAGCCAAAGGGGGGAGGCTGGGGCCAACGTCCTGACTTTC	CASSQRGEAGANVLTF
TRBV27	NA	14	NA	TRBJ2-2	TGTGCCAGCAGTAGAACAACGAACACCGGGGAGCTGTTTTTT	CASSRTTNTGELFF
TRBV7-8	NA	13	NA	TRBJ2-7	TGTGCCAGCAGCTTAGGGGACTCCTACGAGCAGTACTTC	CASSLGDSYEQYF
TRBV7-2	NA	11	NA	TRBJ2-1	TGTGCCAGCAGTCCATACAATGAGCAGTTCTTC	CASSPYNEQFF
TRBV7-7	NA	16	NA	TRBJ2-1	TGTGCCAGCAGCCGCATAACAGGGAATGCCTACAATGAGCAGTTCTTC	CASSRITGNAYNEQFF
TRBV19	TRBD2	14	NA	TRBJ2-7	TGTGCCAGTAGTACCGGGACTAGCGGCTACGAGCAGTACTTC	CASSTGTSGYEQYF
TRBV28	TRBD2	13	NA	TRBJ2-7	TGTGCCACCGAGAGCGGGAGCTCCTACGAGCAGTACTTC	CATESGSSYEQYF
TRBV10-2	NA	14	NA	TRBJ2-5	TGCGCCAGCAGTGAGGCGGGCCGACAAGAGACCCAGTACTTC	CASSEAGRQETQYF
TRBV29-1	TRBD1	13	NA	TRBJ1-2	TGCAGCGTTCCCGGGACAGGGTACTATGGCTACACCTTC	CSVPGTGYYGYTF
TRBV5-1	TRBD2	15	few	TRBJ2-2	TGCGCCAGCAGCCTCCAGGGTGGCGGGGGCGGGGAGCTGTTTTTT	CASSLQGGGGGELFF
TRBV5-7	TRBD2	15	NA	TRBJ2-1	TGTGCCAGCAGCTTGACGAGCGGACTAGCGGGCCGGAAGTTCTTC	CASSLTSGLAGRKFF
TRBV27	TRBD2	13	NA	TRBJ2-7	TGTGCCAGCTGCCCTAGCGGGAGGAACGAGCAGTACTTC	CASCPSGRNEQYF
TRBV28	NA	17	NA	TRBJ1-3	TGTGCCAGCAGTTCCGCGGGTTCCGACAGGTCGGGGAACACCATATATTTT	CASSSAGSDRSGNTIYF
TRBV27	TRBD2	16	NA	TRBJ2-3	TGTGCCAGCAGTTTAAGCGCTAGCGGGAGACCAGATACGCAGTATTTT	CASSLSASGRPDTQYF
TRBV4-3	TRBD2	16	NA	TRBJ2-1	TGCGCCAGCAGCCACTTAGCGGGAGGGATCTACAATGAGCAGTTCTTC	CASSHLAGGIYNEQFF
TRBV6-6	TRBD1	15	NA	TRBJ1-5	TGTGCCAGCAGCTTGGACAGGGATAGCAATCAGCCCCAGCATTTT	CASSLDRDSNQPQHF
TRBV6-5	NA	14	few	TRBJ1-5	TGTGCCAGCAGTTACGCGAGGGGAAATCAGCCCCAGCATTTT	CASSYARGNQPQHF
TRBV19	NA	13	NA	TRBJ2-1	TGTGCCAGTAGTTCCCGTTCCCGGGATGAGCAGTTCTTC	CASSSRSRDEQFF
TRBV10-1	TRBD1	16	NA	TRBJ2-4	TGCGCCAGCAGTGCCAATCTGACAGGGGGCGCCCACATTCAGTACTTC	CASSANLTGGAHIQYF
TRBV6-5	NA	11	NA	TRBJ2-1	TGTGCCAGCAGTTACTTGAATGAGCAGTTCTTC	CASSYLNEQFF
TRBV28	NA	12	NA	TRBJ1-5	TGTGCCAGCAGTTTAAGAACTCAGCCCCAGCATTTT	CASSLRTQPQHF
TRBV9	NA	15	NA	TRBJ2-2	TGTGCCAGCTCCCCGGGGACTGCTGGCACCGGGGAGCTGTTTTTT	CASSPGTAGTGELFF
TRBV6-6	TRBD1	15	NA	TRBJ2-4	TGTGCCAGCAGTTTGACAGGGGGTAGAGAAAACATTCAGTACTTC	CASSLTGGRENIQYF
TRBV5-1	TRBD1	13	once	TRBJ1-2	TGCGCCAGCAGCTCGGGACAGGGGATTGAGTACACCTTC	CASSSGQGIEYTF
TRBV28	TRBD2	17	NA	TRBJ2-5	TGTGCCAGCAGTTTAGGGGCCCTAGCGGCCCGGGGAGAGACCCAGTACTTC	CASSLGALAARGETQYF
TRBV28	NA	15	NA	TRBJ2-1	TGTGCCAGCAACCTAGGGAACCTGGGCGGCAATGAGCAGTTCTTC	CASNLGNLGGNEQFF